This TCR beta chain was sequenced for a study of CD8+ T cells in alopecia areata. Study-wide points: Mice showed clearer TCR sharing than patients did, a gap that was possibly HLA-related.

CDR1 is SGHTA and CDR2 is FQGNSA in the germline V gene. The CDR3 loop spans 15 amino acids. Following extraction, RNA underwent reverse transcription to cDNA, which served as the sequencing template. Sequencing used immunoSEQ multiplex PCR; TCRdb keeps in-frame clones, though not all of them. Here the sample spans 150,000 to 200,000 clones, around 60% being singletons. This clone was counted only a few times. The antigen is undetermined. The junction differs from germline at one of its ends, possibly a read error. From alopecia areata patients, lesional scalp punch biopsies and peripheral blood were collected. CD4+ and CD8+ T cells were sorted from PBMCs stained for CD3, CD4 and CD8.

The sample was CD4+ T cells sorted from blood, taken at week 0. This TCR derives from a human donor with alopecia areata. This sequence joins TRBV7-2 and TRBJ2-1; D may be TRBD2 (6 bases). In nucleotides, the CDR3 is TGTGGCAGCGGGTCGGGTATAGTACAAGCCGCGGAGCAGTTCTTC. Translating gives CGSGSGIVQAAEQFF. The entire variable domain, with the rest obtained from reference TRBV7-2 and TRBJ2-1, is as follows: GAGVSQSPSNKVTEKGKDVELRCDPISGHTALYWYRQSLGQGLEFLIYFQGNSAPDKSGLPSDRFSAERTGGSVSTLTIQRTQQEDSAVYLCGSGSGIVQAAEQFFGPGTRLTVL.